This T cell receptor (beta chain) was sequenced for a study of graft-versus-host responses after intestinal transplantation. Study outcomes and limitations: After transplant, early declines in HvG clones were associated with peak levels of circulating GvH clones. Analysis identified GvH clones in recipient marrow, with some appearing first in ileum or blood.

The method was immunoSEQ multiplex PCR; TCRdb's version includes in-frame clones alone and lacks a portion of them. In the table there are some 9,500 clones, around 26% of which are singletons. Responder cells labeled with CFSE (roughly 200,000) were co-plated with irradiated stimulator cells labeled with violet dye (roughly 200,000). By proportion, this clone is medium-sized (0.01 to 0.1%). The source material was alloreactive CD8+ T cells from a mixed lymphocyte reaction culture, sampled before intestinal transplant. Subset indicated: CFSE-low proliferating T cells sorted from approximately six-day pre-transplant mixed lymphocyte reaction (GvH or HvG direction). This sequence was found in a human patient who received an intestinal transplant.

DNA for the CDR3: TGTGCCAGCAGTCCCGGGACTAGCGGGTACGAGCAGTACTTC. Its translation: CASSPGTSGYEQYF. V usage is TRBV6-5 and J usage is TRBJ2-7; 12 bases are shared with TRBD2. Per germline, CDR1 MNHEY and CDR2 SVGAGI. The junction had 3 bases not matched to a gene; V was cut back by 5 bases and J by 4 bases. The length of the CDR3 is 14 residues.